The T cell receptor (beta chain) under discussion was sequenced for a study of blood T cell repertoires in COVID-19. On the study more broadly: Donors in the United States, Italy and Spain gave samples during acute or convalescent COVID-19.

Sequencing used immunoSEQ multiplex PCR; TCRdb keeps in-frame clones, though not all of them. Counted here are roughly 330,000 clones, around 87% occurring once; the ten biggest clones make up approximately 5.3%. The J segment lost 0 bases and the V segment lost 5 bases, leaving 9 bases of the junction unmatched. Looked up from germline, CDR1 is SGHTA and CDR2 is FQGNSA. This CDR3 has 18 amino acids. This clone was detected only a few times. Sequencing was carried out using PBMCs or T cells enriched from blood (not recorded which). This clonotype was sampled from a woman aged 30 to 39 who had recovered from COVID-19. This chain links TRBV7-2 with TRBJ1-5; 11 nucleotides align to TRBD1. The CDR3: CASSPGTGGPFSNQPQHF. The CDR3 DNA reads as TGTGCCAGCAGCCCTGGGACAGGGGGACCTTTTAGCAATCAGCCCCAGCATTTT. Full variable domain (rest looked up from reference TRBV7-2 and TRBJ1-5): GAGVSQSPSNKVTEKGKDVELRCDPISGHTALYWYRQSLGQGLEFLIYFQGNSAPDKSGLPSDRFSAERTGGSVSTLTIQRTQQEDSAVYLCASSPGTGGPFSNQPQHFGDGTRLSIL.